This T cell receptor (beta chain) is drawn from a study of T-cell memory formation after mild COVID-19. V gave up 5 bases and J gave up 3 bases; unmatched junction bases: 7. The CDR3 is 15 amino acids. Germline loops: CDR1 SGHTA, CDR2 FQGNSA. One entry per CDR3 protein results from TCRdb running MiXCR on the 5' RACE reads. The sample consists of around 310,000 distinct CDR3 sequences, more than 15% of them appearing once. Comment on this clonotype: As yet, its antigen is unknown.

Study observations and caveats: CM and EM subsets held most contracting CD4+ clones; EMRA held CD8+ ones.

The sequenced sample consisted of PBMCs or a T cell subset sorted from them (not recorded which). J is TRBJ1-5 and V is TRBV7-2; 7 positions agree with TRBD1. This clonotype originated in a man aged 18 to 35 who had mild COVID-19 (a few samples of this study predate the infection). Cell type and time point are not known. CDR3 residues: CASSPRDRLNQPQHF. The CDR3 region has the DNA TGTGCCAGCAGCCCCCGGGACAGACTCAATCAGCCCCAGCATTTT.